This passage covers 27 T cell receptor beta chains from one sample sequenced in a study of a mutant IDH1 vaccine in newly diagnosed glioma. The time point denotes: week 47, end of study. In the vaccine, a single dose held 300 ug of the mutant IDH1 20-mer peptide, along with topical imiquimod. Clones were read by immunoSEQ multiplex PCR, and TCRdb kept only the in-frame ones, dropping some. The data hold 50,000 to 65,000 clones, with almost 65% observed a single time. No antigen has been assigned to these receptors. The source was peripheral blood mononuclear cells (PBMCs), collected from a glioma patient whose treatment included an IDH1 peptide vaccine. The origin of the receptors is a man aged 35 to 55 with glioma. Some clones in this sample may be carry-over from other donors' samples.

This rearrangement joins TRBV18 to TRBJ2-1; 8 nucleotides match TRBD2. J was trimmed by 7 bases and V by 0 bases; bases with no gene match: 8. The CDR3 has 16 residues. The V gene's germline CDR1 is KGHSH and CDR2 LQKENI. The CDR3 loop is CASSPPPRERGNEQFF. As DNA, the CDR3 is TGTGCCAGCTCACCACCTCCTAGGGAGCGGGGGAATGAGCAGTTCTTC.

The CDR3 bases are TGTGCCAGCAGCCCCGGGCCTGGAGCTAACTATGGCTACACCTTC. Its translation: CASSPGPGANYGYTF. This chain links TRBV5-4 with TRBJ1-2; no clear D. V was pared by 4 bases and J by 0 bases, with 13 bases between. Germline V gives CDR1 SGHNT, CDR2 YYREEE (reference sequence). CDR3 size: 15 residues.

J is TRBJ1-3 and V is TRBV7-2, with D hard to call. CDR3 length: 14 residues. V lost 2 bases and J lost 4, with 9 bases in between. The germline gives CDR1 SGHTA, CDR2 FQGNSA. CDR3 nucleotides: TGTGCCAGCAGCTTATCCGGGTCGGGAAACACCATATATTTT. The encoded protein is CASSLSGSGNTIYF.

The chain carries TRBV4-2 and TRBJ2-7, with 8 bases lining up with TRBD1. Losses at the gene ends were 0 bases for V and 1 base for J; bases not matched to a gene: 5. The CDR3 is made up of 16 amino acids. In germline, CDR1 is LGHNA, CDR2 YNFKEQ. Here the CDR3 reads CASSQDWQGASYEQYF. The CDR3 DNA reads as TGTGCCAGCAGCCAAGATTGGCAGGGGGCATCCTACGAGCAGTACTTC.

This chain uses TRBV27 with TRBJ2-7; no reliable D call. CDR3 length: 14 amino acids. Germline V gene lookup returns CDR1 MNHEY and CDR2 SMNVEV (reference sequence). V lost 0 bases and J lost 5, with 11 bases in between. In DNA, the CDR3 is TGTGCCAGCAGTTTATCGTTAGGGTCCGACGAGCAGTACTTC. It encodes CASSLSLGSDEQYF.

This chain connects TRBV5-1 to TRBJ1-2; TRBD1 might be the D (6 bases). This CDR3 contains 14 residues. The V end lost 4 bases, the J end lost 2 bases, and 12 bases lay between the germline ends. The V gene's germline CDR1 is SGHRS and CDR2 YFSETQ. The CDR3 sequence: CASSPTGQNYGYTF. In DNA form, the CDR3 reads TGCGCCAGCAGCCCGACCGGACAGAACTATGGCTACACCTTC.

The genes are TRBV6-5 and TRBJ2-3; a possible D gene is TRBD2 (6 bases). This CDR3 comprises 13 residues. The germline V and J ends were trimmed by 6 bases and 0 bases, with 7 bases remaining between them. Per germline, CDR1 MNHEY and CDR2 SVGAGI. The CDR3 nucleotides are TGTGCCAGCAGGGGGACTAGCACAGATACGCAGTATTTT. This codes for CASRGTSTDTQYF.

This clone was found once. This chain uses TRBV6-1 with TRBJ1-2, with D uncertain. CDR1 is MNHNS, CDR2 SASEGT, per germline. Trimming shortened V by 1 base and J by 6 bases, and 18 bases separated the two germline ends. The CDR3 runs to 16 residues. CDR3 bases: TGTGCCAGCAGTGAAGTCGGAGTGATGGCCCTGAATGGCTACACCTTC. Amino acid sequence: CASSEVGVMALNGYTF.

This CDR3 is CASSMGKFAEAFF. The CDR3 DNA is TGTGCCAGTAGTATGGGCAAGTTCGCTGAAGCTTTCTTT. V is TRBV19 and J is TRBJ1-1; no definite D call. CDR1 and CDR2 (germline): LNHDA, SQIVND (reference sequence). Deletions cut 3 bases from V and 6 bases from J, with 11 bases between. This CDR3 spans 13 amino acids.

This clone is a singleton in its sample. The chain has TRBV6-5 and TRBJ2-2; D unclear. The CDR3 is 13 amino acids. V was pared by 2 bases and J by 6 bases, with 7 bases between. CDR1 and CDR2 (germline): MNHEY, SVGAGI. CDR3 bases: TGTGCCAGCAGTTACGGCCCTGCCGGGGAGCTGTTTTTT. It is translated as CASSYGPAGELFF.

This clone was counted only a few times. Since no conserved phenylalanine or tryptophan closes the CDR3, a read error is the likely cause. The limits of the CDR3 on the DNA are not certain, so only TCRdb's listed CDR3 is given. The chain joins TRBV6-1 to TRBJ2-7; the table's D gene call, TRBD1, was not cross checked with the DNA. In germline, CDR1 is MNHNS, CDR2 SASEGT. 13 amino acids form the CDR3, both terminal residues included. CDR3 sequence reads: CASSEMIERDRGI.

The CDR3 spells CASSVGQGAYEQYF. Here the CDR3 DNA reads TGTGCCAGCAGTGTTGGGCAGGGGGCTTACGAGCAGTACTTC. V and J are TRBV2 and TRBJ2-7, with 8 bases identical to TRBD1. Germline trimming cut 4 bases from V and 4 bases from J; bases unmatched to any gene: 6. This CDR3 is built from 14 residues. Germline V gene lookup returns CDR1 SNHLY and CDR2 FYNNEI.

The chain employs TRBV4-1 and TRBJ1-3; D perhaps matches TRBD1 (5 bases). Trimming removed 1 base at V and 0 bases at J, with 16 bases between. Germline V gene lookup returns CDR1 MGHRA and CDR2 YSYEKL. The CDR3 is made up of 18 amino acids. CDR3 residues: CASSQGPGGAISGNTIYF. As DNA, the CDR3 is TGCGCCAGCAGCCAAGGTCCTGGTGGGGCGATCTCTGGAAACACCATATATTTT.

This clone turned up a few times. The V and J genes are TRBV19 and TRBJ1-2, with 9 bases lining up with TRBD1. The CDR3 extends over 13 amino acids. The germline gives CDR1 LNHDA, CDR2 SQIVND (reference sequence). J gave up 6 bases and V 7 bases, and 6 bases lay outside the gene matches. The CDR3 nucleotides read TGTGCCAGTACCGCGACAGGGGGTGATGGCTACACCTTC. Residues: CASTATGGDGYTF.

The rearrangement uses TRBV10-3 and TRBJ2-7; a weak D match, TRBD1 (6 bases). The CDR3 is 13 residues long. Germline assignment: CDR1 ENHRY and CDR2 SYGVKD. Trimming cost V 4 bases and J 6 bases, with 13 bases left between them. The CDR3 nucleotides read TGTGCCATCAGTGGAGGGGGACGGGGCGAGCAGTACTTC. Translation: CAISGGGRGEQYF.

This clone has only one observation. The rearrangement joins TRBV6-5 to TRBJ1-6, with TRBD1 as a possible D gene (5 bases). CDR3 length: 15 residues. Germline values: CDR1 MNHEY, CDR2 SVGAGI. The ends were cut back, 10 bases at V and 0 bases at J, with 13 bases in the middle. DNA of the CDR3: TGTGCCACCTCCGGGGGGGGCTCCTATAATTCACCCCTCCACTTT. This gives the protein CATSGGGSYNSPLHF.

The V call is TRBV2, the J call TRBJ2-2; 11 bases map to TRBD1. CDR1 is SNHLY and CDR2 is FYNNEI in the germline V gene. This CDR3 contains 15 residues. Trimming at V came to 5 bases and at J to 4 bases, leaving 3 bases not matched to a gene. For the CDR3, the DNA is TGTGCCAGCAGTTCCGGGACAGGGGGCACCGGGGAGCTGTTTTTT. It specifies CASSSGTGGTGELFF. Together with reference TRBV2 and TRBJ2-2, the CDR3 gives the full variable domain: EPEVTQTPSHQVTQMGQEVILRCVPISNHLYFYWYRQILGQKVEFLVSFYNNEISEKSEIFDDQFSVERPDGSNFTLKIRSTKLEDSAMYFCASSSGTGGTGELFFGEGSRLTVL.

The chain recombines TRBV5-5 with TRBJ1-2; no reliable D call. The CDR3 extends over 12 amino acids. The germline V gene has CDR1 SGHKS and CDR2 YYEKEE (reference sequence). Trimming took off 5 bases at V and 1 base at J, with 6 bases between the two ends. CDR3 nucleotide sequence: TGTGCCAGCAGGGGCAGTAACTATGGCTACACCTTC. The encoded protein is CASRGSNYGYTF.

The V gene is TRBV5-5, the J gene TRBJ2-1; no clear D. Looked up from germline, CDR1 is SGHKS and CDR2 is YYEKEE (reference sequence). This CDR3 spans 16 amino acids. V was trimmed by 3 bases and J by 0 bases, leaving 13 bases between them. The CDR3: CASSSHPSDSYNEQFF. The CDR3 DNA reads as TGTGCCAGCAGCTCACATCCTTCGGACTCCTACAATGAGCAGTTCTTC.

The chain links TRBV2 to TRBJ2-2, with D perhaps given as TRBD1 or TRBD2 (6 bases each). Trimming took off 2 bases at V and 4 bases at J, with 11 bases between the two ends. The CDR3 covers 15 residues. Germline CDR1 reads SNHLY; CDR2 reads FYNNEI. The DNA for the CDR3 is TGTGCCAGCAGTGAAATACGGGGGCGCACCGGGGAGCTGTTTTTT. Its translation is CASSEIRGRTGELFF.

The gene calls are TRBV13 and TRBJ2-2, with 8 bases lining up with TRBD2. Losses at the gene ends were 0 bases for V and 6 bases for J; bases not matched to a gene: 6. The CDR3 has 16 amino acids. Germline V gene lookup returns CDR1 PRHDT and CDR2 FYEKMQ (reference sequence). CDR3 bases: TGTGCCAGCAGCTTAGGTAATAGCGGGGTCGCCGGGGAGCTGTTTTTT. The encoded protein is CASSLGNSGVAGELFF.

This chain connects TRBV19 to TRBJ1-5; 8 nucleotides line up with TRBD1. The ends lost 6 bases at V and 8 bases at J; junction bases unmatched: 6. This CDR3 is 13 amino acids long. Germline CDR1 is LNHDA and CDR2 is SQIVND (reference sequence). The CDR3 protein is CASSRQGRKPQHF. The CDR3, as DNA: TGTGCCAGTAGCAGACAGGGGCGGAAGCCCCAGCATTTT.

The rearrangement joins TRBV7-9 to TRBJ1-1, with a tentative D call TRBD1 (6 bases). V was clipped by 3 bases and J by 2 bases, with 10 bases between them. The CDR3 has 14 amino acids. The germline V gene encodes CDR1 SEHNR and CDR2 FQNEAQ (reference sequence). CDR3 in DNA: TGTGCCAGCAGCTTGACAGGAGTAAACACTGAAGCTTTCTTT. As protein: CASSLTGVNTEAFF.

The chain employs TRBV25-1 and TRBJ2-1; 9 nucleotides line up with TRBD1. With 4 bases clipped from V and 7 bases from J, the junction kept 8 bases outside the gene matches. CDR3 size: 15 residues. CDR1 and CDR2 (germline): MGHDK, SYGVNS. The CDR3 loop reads CASSGPGTGRNEQFF. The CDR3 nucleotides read TGTGCCAGCAGTGGGCCCGGGACAGGGCGTAATGAGCAGTTCTTC.

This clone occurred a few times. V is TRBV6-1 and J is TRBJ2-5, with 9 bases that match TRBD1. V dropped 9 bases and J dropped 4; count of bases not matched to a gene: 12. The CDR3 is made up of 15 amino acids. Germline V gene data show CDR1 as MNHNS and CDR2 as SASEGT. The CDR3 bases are TGTGCCAGTCCCGGCTCCGGGACAGGGAGAGAGACCCAGTACTTC. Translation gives CASPGSGTGRETQYF.

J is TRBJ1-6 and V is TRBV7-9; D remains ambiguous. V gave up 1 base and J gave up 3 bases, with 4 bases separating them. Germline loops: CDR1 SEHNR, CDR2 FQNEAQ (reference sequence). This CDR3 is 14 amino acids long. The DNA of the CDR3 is TGTGCCAGCAGCTTAGAAGGCTATAATTCACCCCTCCACTTT. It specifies CASSLEGYNSPLHF. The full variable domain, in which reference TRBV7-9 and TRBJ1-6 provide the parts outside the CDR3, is DTGVSQNPRHKITKRGQNVTFRCDPISEHNRLYWYRQTLGQGPEFLTYFQNEAQLEKSRLLSDRFSAERPKGSFSTLEIQRTEQGDSAMYLCASSLEGYNSPLHFGNGTRLTVT.

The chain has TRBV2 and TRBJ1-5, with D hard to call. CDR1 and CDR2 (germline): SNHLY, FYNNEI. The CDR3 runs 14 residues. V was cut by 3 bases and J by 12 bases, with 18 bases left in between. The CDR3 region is CASSDYIKEYNQHF. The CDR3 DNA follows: TGTGCCAGCAGTGATTATATCAAAGAGTATAACCAGCATTTT. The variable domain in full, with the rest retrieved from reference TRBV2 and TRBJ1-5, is EPEVTQTPSHQVTQMGQEVILRCVPISNHLYFYWYRQILGQKVEFLVSFYNNEISEKSEIFDDQFSVERPDGSNFTLKIRSTKLEDSAMYFCASSDYIKEYNQHFGDGTRLSIL.